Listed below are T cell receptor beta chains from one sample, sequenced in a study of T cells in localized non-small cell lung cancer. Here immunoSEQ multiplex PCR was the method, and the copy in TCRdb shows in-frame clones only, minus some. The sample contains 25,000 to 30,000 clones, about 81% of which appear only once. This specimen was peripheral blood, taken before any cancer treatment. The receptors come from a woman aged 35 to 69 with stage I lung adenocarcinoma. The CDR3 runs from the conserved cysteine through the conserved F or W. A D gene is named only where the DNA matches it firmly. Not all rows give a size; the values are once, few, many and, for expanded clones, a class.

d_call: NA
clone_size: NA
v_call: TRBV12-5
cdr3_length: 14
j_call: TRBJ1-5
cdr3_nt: TGTGCTAGTGGTTTGGGGGGGACGGGGCAGCCCCAGCATTTT
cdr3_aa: CASGLGGTGQPQHF

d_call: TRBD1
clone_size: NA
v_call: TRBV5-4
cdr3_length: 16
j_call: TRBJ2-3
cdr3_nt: TGTGCCAGCAGCAGATTGGGACAGGGTAAGGCAGATACGCAGTATTTT
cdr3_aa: CASSRLGQGKADTQYF

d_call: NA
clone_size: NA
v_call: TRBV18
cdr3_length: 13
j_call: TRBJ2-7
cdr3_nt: TGTGCCAGCTCACCGATGTTCGAATACGAGCAGTACTTC
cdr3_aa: CASSPMFEYEQYF

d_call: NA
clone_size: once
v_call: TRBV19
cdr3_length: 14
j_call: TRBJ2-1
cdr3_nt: TGTGCCAGTAGTATGGGGGGTTCCTACAATGAGCAGTTCTTC
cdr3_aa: CASSMGGSYNEQFF

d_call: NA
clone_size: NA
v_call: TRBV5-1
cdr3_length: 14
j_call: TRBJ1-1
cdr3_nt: TGCGCCAGCAGCTTGGCCCTGGGGGAGGCTGAAGCTTTCTTT
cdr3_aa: CASSLALGEAEAFF

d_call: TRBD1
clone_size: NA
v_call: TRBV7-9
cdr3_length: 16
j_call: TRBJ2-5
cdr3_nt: TGTGCCAGCAGCTTAGGAAGGACAGGGATAGTAGAGACCCAGTACTTC
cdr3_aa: CASSLGRTGIVETQYF

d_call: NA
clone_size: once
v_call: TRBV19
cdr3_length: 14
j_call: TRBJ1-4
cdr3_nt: TGTGCCAGTAGTACCGGACAACCGCATGAAAAACTGTTTTTT
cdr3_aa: CASSTGQPHEKLFF

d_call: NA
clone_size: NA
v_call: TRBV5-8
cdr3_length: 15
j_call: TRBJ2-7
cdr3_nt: TGTGTCAGCAGCTTGGCGCCGGGCAGCAGGTTCGAGCAGTACTTC
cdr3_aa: CVSSLAPGSRFEQYF

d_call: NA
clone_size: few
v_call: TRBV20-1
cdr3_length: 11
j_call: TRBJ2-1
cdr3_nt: TGCAGTGCTAGTTTTAGCAGAGGGCAGTTCTTC
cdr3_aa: CSASFSRGQFF

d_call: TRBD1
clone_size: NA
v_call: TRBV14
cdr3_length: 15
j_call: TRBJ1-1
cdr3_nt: TGTGCCAGCAGCCAAGGGCAGGGGGCTGGCACTGAAGCTTTCTTT
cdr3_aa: CASSQGQGAGTEAFF

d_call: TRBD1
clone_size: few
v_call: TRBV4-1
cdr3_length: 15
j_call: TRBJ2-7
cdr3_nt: TGCGCCAGCAGCCAACTCGGGGACAGGGCCTACGAGCAGTACTTC
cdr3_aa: CASSQLGDRAYEQYF

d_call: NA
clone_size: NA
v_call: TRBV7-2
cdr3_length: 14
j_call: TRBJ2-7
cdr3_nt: TGTGCCAGCAGCCTTTTTTTGGACAGCTACGAGCAGTACTTC
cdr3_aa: CASSLFLDSYEQYF

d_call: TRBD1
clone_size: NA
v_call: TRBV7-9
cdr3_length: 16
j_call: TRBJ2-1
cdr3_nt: TGTGCCAGCAGCTGGCCGACAGGGGACCTGGACAATGAGCAGTTCTTC
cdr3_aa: CASSWPTGDLDNEQFF

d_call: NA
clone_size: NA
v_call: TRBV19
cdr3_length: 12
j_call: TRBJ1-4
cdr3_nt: TGTGCCACCCTAGGCCCTTTCGACCAACTGTTTTTT
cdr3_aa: CATLGPFDQLFF

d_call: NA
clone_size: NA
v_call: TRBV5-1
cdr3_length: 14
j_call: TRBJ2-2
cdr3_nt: TGCGCCAGCAGCTCAAGGGACGGTCCCGGGGAGCTGTTTTTT
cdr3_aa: CASSSRDGPGELFF

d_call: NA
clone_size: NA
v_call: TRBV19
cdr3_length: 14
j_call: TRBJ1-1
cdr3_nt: TGTGCCAGTAGTATAGCTGGGGGAGGCACTGAAGCTTTCTTT
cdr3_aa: CASSIAGGGTEAFF

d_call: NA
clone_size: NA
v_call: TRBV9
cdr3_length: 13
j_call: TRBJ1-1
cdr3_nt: TGTGCCAGCAGCGGAGGGTTTGGTACTGAAGCTTTCTTT
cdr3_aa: CASSGGFGTEAFF

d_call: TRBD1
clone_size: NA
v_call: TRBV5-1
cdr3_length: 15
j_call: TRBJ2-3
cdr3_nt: TGCGCCAGCAGCTTACAGGGGGCTGGTGGAGATACGCAGTATTTT
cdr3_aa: CASSLQGAGGDTQYF

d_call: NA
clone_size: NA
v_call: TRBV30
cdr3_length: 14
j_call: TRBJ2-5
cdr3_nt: TGTGCCTGGAGTGGCGGGGGCCCCCAAGAGACCCAGTACTTC
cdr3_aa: CAWSGGGPQETQYF

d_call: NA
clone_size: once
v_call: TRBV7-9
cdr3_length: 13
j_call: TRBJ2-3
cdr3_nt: TGTGCCAGCAGCTTAGACGCCCCATATACGCAGTATTTT
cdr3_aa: CASSLDAPYTQYF

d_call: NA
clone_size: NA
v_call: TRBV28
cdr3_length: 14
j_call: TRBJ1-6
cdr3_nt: TGTGCCAGCAGTTTCGGGACATTGGGTTCACCCCTCCACTTT
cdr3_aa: CASSFGTLGSPLHF

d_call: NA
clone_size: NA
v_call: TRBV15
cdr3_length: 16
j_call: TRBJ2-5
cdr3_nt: TGTGCCACCAGCAGAGAAGTATCAGGCGTTGGAGAGACCCAGTACTTC
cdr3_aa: CATSREVSGVGETQYF

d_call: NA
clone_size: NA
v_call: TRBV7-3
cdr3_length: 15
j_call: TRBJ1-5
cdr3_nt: TGTGCCAGCAGCTTGACGCCGGGTTCCAATCAGCCCCAGCATTTT
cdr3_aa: CASSLTPGSNQPQHF

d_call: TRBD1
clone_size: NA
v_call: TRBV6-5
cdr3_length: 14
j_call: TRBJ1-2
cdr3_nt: TGTGCCAGCAGCCCGGGACAGAATTACTATGGCTACACCTTC
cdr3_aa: CASSPGQNYYGYTF

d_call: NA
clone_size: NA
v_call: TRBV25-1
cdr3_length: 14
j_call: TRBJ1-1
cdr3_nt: TGTGCCAGCAGTGTTACAGGGATGAACACTGAAGCTTTCTTT
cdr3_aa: CASSVTGMNTEAFF

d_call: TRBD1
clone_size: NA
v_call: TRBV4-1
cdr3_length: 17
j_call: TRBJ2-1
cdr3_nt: TGCGCCAGCAGCCAAGAAATGGGGACAGGGGTTAGAAATGAGCAGTTCTTC
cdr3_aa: CASSQEMGTGVRNEQFF

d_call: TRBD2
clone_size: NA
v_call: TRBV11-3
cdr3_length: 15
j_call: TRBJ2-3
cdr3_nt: TGTGCCAGCAGCTCTGGGGGGGATTACACAGATACGCAGTATTTT
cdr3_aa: CASSSGGDYTDTQYF

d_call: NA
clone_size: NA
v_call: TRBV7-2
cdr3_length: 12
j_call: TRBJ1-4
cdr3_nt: TGTGCCAGCAGCCTGTACGGCGAAAAACTGTTTTTT
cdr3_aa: CASSLYGEKLFF

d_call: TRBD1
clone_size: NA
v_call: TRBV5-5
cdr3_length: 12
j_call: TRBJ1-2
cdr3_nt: TGTGCCAGCAGCTTGCAGGGGGACGGCTACACCTTC
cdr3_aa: CASSLQGDGYTF

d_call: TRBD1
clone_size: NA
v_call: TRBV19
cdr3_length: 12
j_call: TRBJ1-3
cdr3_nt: TGTGCTGGACAGGGCCCTGGAAACACCATATATTTT
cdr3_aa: CAGQGPGNTIYF

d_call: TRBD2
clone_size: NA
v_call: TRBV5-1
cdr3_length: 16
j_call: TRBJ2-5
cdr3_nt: TGCGCCAGCAGCTTGTCACTAGCGGGGCCTCAAGAGACCCAGTACTTC
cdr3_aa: CASSLSLAGPQETQYF

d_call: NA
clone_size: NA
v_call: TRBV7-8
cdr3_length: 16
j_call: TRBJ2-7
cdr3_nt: TGTGCCAGCAGCCTCCAGAGGGGGGGCGCGGGCCACGAGCAGTACTTC
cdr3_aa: CASSLQRGGAGHEQYF

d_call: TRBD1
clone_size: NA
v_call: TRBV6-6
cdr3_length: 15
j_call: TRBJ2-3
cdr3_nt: TGTGCCAGCAGTAGGGACAGGGCAAGCACAGATACGCAGTATTTT
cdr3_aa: CASSRDRASTDTQYF

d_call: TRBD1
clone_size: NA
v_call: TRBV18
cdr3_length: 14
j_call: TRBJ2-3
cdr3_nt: TGTGCCAGCTCTCCGACAGGGGTGTTGAATACGCAGTATTTT
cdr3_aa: CASSPTGVLNTQYF

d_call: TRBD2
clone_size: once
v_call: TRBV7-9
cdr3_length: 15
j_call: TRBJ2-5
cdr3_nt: TGTGCCAGCAGCTTTTTGAGTTCGAGCGGGGGGACCCAGTACTTC
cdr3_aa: CASSFLSSSGGTQYF

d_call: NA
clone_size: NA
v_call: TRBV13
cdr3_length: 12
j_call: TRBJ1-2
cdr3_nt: TGTGCCAGCAGCTTAGGGGGGGATGGCTACACCTTC
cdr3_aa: CASSLGGDGYTF

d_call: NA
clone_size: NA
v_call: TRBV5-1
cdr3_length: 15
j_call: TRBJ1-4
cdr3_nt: TGCGCCAGCAGCTTGCTTTGGGTAGGGGATGAAAAACTGTTTTTT
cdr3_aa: CASSLLWVGDEKLFF

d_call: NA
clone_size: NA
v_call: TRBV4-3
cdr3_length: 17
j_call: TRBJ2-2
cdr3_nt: TGCGCCAGCAGCCAAGAGTCGGCAGGGGTATTCCCCGGGGAGCTGTTTTTT
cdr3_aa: CASSQESAGVFPGELFF

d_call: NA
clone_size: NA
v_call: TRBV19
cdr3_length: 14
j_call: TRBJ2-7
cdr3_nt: TGTGCCAGTAGTATAGGAGGGTTCGCCGACGAGCAGTACTTC
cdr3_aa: CASSIGGFADEQYF

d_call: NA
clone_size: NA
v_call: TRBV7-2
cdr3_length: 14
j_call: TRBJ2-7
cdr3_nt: TGTGCCAGCAGCTCTGACCGGGCGGTCGGCGAGCAGTACTTC
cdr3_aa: CASSSDRAVGEQYF

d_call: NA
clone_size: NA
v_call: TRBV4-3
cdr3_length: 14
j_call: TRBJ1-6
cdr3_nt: TGCGCCAGCAGCCAAAGATGGGGGGATTCACCCCTCCACTTT
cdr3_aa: CASSQRWGDSPLHF

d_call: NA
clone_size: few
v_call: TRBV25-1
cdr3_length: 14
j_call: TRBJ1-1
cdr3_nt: TGTGCCAGCAGTGAAATTCGGCTGGGCACTGAAGCTTTCTTT
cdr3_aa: CASSEIRLGTEAFF

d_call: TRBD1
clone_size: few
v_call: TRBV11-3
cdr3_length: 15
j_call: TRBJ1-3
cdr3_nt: TGTGCCAGCAGCGCAGGGACAGGGACTGGAAACACCATATATTTT
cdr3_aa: CASSAGTGTGNTIYF

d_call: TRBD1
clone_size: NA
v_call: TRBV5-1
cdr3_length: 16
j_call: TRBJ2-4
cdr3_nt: TGCGCCAGCAGCTTGGAGGGGGCGACGGCCAAAAACATTCAGTACTTC
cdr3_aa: CASSLEGATAKNIQYF

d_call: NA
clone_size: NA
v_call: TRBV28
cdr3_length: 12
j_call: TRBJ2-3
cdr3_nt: TGTGCCAGCAGTCCACACACAGATACGCAGTATTTT
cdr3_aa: CASSPHTDTQYF

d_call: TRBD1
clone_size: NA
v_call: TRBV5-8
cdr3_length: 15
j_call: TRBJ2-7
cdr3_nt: TGTGCCAGCAGCATACTATTCGGGACAGGGGACGAGCAGTACTTC
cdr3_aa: CASSILFGTGDEQYF

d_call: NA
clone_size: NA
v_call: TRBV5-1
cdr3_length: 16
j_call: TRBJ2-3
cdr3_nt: TGCGCCAGCAGCTTGGGAGGTACAGCATTCACAGATACGCAGTATTTT
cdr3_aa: CASSLGGTAFTDTQYF

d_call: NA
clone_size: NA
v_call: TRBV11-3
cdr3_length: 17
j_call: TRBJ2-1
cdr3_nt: TGTGCCAGCAGCTTAGATCGACAGGCCTTGCGAAACAATGAGCAGTTCTTC
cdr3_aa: CASSLDRQALRNNEQFF

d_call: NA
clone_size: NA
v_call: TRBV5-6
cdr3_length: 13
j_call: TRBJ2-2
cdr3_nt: TGTGCCAGCAGCTTGGGACTAGCCGGGGAGCTGTTTTTT
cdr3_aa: CASSLGLAGELFF

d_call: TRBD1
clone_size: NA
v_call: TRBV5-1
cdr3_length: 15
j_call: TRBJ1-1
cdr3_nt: TGCGCCAGCAGCTATATGACAGGGAAGAACACTGAAGCTTTCTTT
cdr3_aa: CASSYMTGKNTEAFF

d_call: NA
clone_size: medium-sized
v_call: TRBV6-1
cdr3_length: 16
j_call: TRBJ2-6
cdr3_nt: TGTGCCAGCAGTGATGACGGGGGCGCTGGGGCCAACGTCCTGACTTTC
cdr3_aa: CASSDDGGAGANVLTF

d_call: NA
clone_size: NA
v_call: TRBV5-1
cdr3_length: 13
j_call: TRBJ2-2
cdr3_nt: TGCGCCAGCAGCTTTAGAACAGACGGGGAGCTGTTTTTT
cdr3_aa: CASSFRTDGELFF

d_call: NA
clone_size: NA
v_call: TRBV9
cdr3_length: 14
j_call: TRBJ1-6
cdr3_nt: TGTGCCAGCAGCGCCGAACGGGGTAACTCACCCCTCCACTTT
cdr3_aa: CASSAERGNSPLHF

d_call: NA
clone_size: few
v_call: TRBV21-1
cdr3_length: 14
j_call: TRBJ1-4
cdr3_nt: TGTGCCAGCAGCAATCAGGACAGGGGAGGACGACTGTTTTTT
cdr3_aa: CASSNQDRGGRLFF

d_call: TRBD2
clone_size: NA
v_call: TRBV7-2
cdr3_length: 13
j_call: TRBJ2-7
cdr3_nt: TGTGCCAGCAGCACCGGGGGGGCGAGGGAGCAGTACTTC
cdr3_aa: CASSTGGAREQYF